This entry describes one T cell receptor (beta chain). Its antigen is currently unknown. A clone one base away is much larger, so this may be a read error. All patients picked for sequencing had shown, by flow cytometry, an expansion of CD8+CD57+ cells. With no exception, the patients had severe acquired aplastic anemia. Genomic DNA was employed as the template in profiling TCR beta VDJ and CDR3. TCRdb used MiXCR to reprocess the reads, holding one entry per CDR3 protein. The sample records under 250,000 distinct CDR3 sequences, about 44% being singletons. The sample belongs to a study of CD8+CD57+ T cells in acquired aplastic anemia. At the level of the study: Quantities of DNA derived from sorted CD4+ and CD8+ cells averaged around 3 ug. Study findings and constraints: Researchers report that approximately 28 CD8+ CDR3 sequences appeared in both patients and controls.

Trimming removed 1 base from V and 4 bases from J, with 11 bases in between. Germline CDR1 and CDR2: MGHRA and YSYEKL. The CDR3 consists of 15 residues. The TCR comes from a human donor with aplastic anemia. This chain uses TRBV4-1 with TRBJ1-3; no firm D call. Material: sorted CD4+, CD8+, or CD8+CD57+ T cells (not recorded which) from PBMCs. The CDR3 nucleotides are TGCGCCAGCAGCCAAGTAAACGAGTACGGAAACACCATATATTTT. Translating gives CASSQVNEYGNTIYF.